This T cell receptor (gamma chain) is drawn from a study of γδ T cells in repeated Plasmodium falciparum infection. Study in general: Donors were malaria-exposed Malian children or age- and gender-matched Australian children.

The sample holds many counts of this clone. Translating this DNA gives a protein that differs at residue 6 from the TCRdb one, which belongs to a much larger clone; a read error is likely, and the protein shown is this translation. TCRdb re-called clones from the multiplex PCR reads using CATT. The data hold some 13,000 gamma-chain clones, with roughly 1.7% observed a single time. Flow sorting of PBMC yielded separate Vgamma9/Vdelta2+ and Vdelta2-negative gammadelta T cell populations for bulk repertoire analysis. Germline assignment: CDR1 EGSTGY and CDR2 YDSYTSSV. The CDR3 sequence is 14 residues long. V dropped 2 bases and J dropped 3; count of bases not matched to a gene: 7.

The sequenced sample consisted of gamma-delta T cells from blood. The clonotype comes from a pool of human donors (malaria-infected and uninfected, not separated). V and J are TRGV4 and TRGJ1 or TRGJ2. This CDR3 is CATWDEPPYYKKLF. DNA for the CDR3: TGTGCCACCTGGGATGAGCCCCCTTATTATAAGAAACTCTTT.